A selection of T cell receptor beta chains follows, all from one sample in a study of T cells in Graves' hyperthyroidism and ophthalmopathy. TCRdb re-derived calls from the multiplex PCR reads in MiXCR, one entry per CDR3 protein. The sample holds over 250,000 distinct CDR3 sequences, 15% to 20% seen once. Sequences were obtained from blood. The receptors here all came from a woman aged 55-69 years with Graves' ophthalmopathy. Both conserved end residues are part of each CDR3.

CDR3: CSAPGQTGYQETQYF
V: TRBV20-1
J: TRBJ2-5

CDR3: CASSEDRFSYEQYF
V: TRBV7-9
J: TRBJ2-7

CDR3: CASSVGDGAYEQYF
V: TRBV2
J: TRBJ2-7

CDR3: CASTQIYSTDTQYF
V: TRBV2
J: TRBJ2-3

CDR3: CATSALHGYTF
V: TRBV24-1
J: TRBJ1-2

CDR3: CASSRTPGNQETQYF
V: TRBV6-1
J: TRBJ2-5

CDR3: CASSQGTGTGVTFF
V: TRBV3-1
J: TRBJ1-1

CDR3: CASSTGTPAGQPQHF
V: TRBV12-3/TRBV12-4
J: TRBJ1-5

CDR3: CASSQEAANTQYF
V: TRBV3-1
J: TRBJ2-3

CDR3: CASSSQTDLNQPQHF
V: TRBV6-2/TRBV6-3
J: TRBJ1-5

CDR3: CASSLGSLGADTQYF
V: TRBV7-9
J: TRBJ2-3

CDR3: CASSLAGSPSGSYNEQFF
V: TRBV5-1
J: TRBJ2-1

CDR3: CASSQRGGRSNEQFF
V: TRBV4-2
J: TRBJ2-1

CDR3: CASSLGGGRNIQYF
V: TRBV12-3/TRBV12-4
J: TRBJ2-4

CDR3: CASSPLSPLTLTTEQYF
V: TRBV2
J: TRBJ2-7

CDR3: CASSLEGGNIQYF
V: TRBV27
J: TRBJ2-4

CDR3: CASRLLRGAQETQYF
V: TRBV11-2
J: TRBJ2-5

CDR3: CASTPQGADTQYF
V: TRBV9
J: TRBJ2-3

CDR3: CASSFSGGENSPLHF
V: TRBV4-3
J: TRBJ1-6

CDR3: CASSPTNRNQPQHF
V: TRBV3-1
J: TRBJ1-5

CDR3: CASSGLATYEQYF
V: TRBV11-2
J: TRBJ2-7

CDR3: CATSRGEGNYGYTF
V: TRBV15
J: TRBJ1-2

CDR3: CASSESRGALAEQYF
V: TRBV7-2
J: TRBJ2-7

CDR3: CAGRGGEPEQFF
V: TRBV2
J: TRBJ2-1

CDR3: CASSVGGTSTEAFF
V: TRBV9
J: TRBJ1-1

CDR3: CASSDLRGAKQPQHF
V: TRBV2
J: TRBJ1-5

CDR3: CASRSVPSGSSYNEQFF
V: TRBV6-2/TRBV6-3
J: TRBJ2-1

CDR3: CASSSGGERAHSFNEKLFF
V: TRBV7-2
J: TRBJ1-4

CDR3: CASSVTSVRGNEQFF
V: TRBV9
J: TRBJ2-1

CDR3: CSADRGLRETQYF
V: TRBV29-1
J: TRBJ2-5

CDR3: CASSSPGARGTQYF
V: TRBV13
J: TRBJ2-3

CDR3: CASTLGDVGNQPQHF
V: TRBV5-1
J: TRBJ1-5

CDR3: CAISESTDTQYF
V: TRBV10-3
J: TRBJ2-3

CDR3: CASSLPSPRDYGYTF
V: TRBV7-9
J: TRBJ1-2

CDR3: CASSPFGGSNTEAFF
V: TRBV18
J: TRBJ1-1

CDR3: CASSQDRQGGYTYEQYF
V: TRBV3-1
J: TRBJ2-7

CDR3: CASSLVGSLEAFF
V: TRBV7-9
J: TRBJ1-1

CDR3: CASSHDGKETQYF
V: TRBV28
J: TRBJ2-5

CDR3: CASSPDRGRSGMGGANVLTF
V: TRBV7-9
J: TRBJ2-6

CDR3: CASSYTANNEKLFF
V: TRBV6-4
J: TRBJ1-4

CDR3: CASSDLSGKVEQYF
V: TRBV27
J: TRBJ2-7

CDR3: CASSQVAEMNTEAFF
V: TRBV4-3
J: TRBJ1-1

CDR3: CASSLREGDTEAFF
V: TRBV5-1
J: TRBJ1-1

CDR3: CASKSGVNYGYTF
V: TRBV19
J: TRBJ1-2

CDR3: CASSLFLYEQYF
V: TRBV28
J: TRBJ2-7

CDR3: CSAEALPTSGGTSSYNEQFF
V: TRBV20-1
J: TRBJ2-1

CDR3: CASRYRGEAEKLFF
V: TRBV2
J: TRBJ1-4

CDR3: CASSLAGKDPYEQYF
V: TRBV7-2
J: TRBJ2-7

CDR3: CASSVGDLGSYEQYF
V: TRBV9
J: TRBJ2-7

CDR3: CASSPTAGEGAFF
V: TRBV18
J: TRBJ1-1

CDR3: CASSPSRDRMYEQYF
V: TRBV18
J: TRBJ2-7

CDR3: CASSIQGNTDTQYF
V: TRBV19
J: TRBJ2-3